This T cell receptor beta chain comes out of a study of coeliac disease. Each fraction contributed one roughly 500,000-cell aliquot for sequencing. Study results and caveats: Intraepithelial and lamina propria fractions were not highly pure, so cross-contamination was possible.

TCRdb's copy holds only in-frame clones and misses some; the assay was immunoSEQ multiplex PCR. Counted here are roughly 3,700 clones, 69% occurring once; the ten biggest clones make up 8.5%. As for this clone: Its antigen is not identified.

Sequenced: intraepithelial lymphocytes from the gut. The source of this sequence is a man aged 25-45 years with celiac disease.

The CDR3 DNA is TGTGCCAGCAGTGGACAGAACAATCAGCCCCAGCATTTT. This codes for CASSGQNNQPQHF. This chain uses TRBV2 with TRBJ1-5, with D possibly matching TRBD1 (5 bases). The CDR3 covers 13 residues. Germline V gene sequence: CDR1 SNHLY, CDR2 FYNNEI. Trimming pared 4 bases from V and 3 bases from J, leaving 7 bases between.